This T cell receptor beta chain was sequenced in a study of T cells after yellow fever vaccination. Comments on this clonotype: Its antigen is not known.

A process of 5'RACE template switching, which added a universal primer site and UMIs, was used to make TCR cDNA. TCRdb re-derived calls from the 5' RACE reads in MiXCR, one entry per CDR3 protein. This sample has around 350,000 distinct CDR3 sequences, with under 14% found just once. Study conclusions and caveats: Contaminating bulk clonotypes could be abundant in FACS-sorted repertoires.

This TCR was recovered from a man in his late teens or twenties who received the YFV17D yellow fever vaccine. The sequencing used PBMCs, collected on the day of the first yellow fever vaccination.

DNA of the CDR3: TGTGCCAGCAGTTTATCATCAGGGGGCGCGAACTATGGCTACACCTTC. Amino acid sequence: CASSLSSGGANYGYTF. This chain uses TRBV27 with TRBJ1-2; TRBD1 agrees at 8 bases. The trim removed 0 bases at V and 2 bases at J, leaving 5 bases unmatched. This CDR3 has 16 residues. Per the germline V gene, CDR1 is MNHEY and CDR2 is SMNVEV (reference sequence).